The rows below give T cell receptor beta chains drawn from one sample of a study of OX40 agonist ivuxolimab in advanced cancers. TCRdb's table, derived via immunoSEQ multiplex PCR, lists solely in-frame clones and lacks some. This table holds 72,000 or so clones, less than 85% found once. The specimen was CD4+ or CD8+ T cells sorted from blood, collected in a trial of the OX40 agonist ivuxolimab. These receptors originate from an adult with an advanced solid tumor such as melanoma, head and neck, liver or kidney cancer. Each CDR3 is given with its conserved first and last residue. Fields, in order: J gene, clone size, V gene, D gene, CDR3 protein, CDR3 DNA. The D gene is left open where the match is weak. A clone size is listed for some rows: how often the clone was seen (once, few, many), or a class if it is expanded.

TRBJ2-1 . TRBV7-9 . CASSSQGINNEQFF TGTGCCAGCAGCTCGCAGGGTATCAACAATGAGCAGTTCTTC
TRBJ1-3 . TRBV4-3 . CASSQGWGIAPGNTIYF TGCGCCAGCAGCCAAGGTTGGGGGATAGCCCCTGGAAACACCATATATTTT
TRBJ2-7 . TRBV28 TRBD1 CASSSGDRSYEQYF TGTGCCAGCAGTTCCGGGGACAGGAGCTACGAGCAGTACTTC
TRBJ1-1 . TRBV19 . CASSIDHGVTEAFF TGTGCCAGTAGTATAGATCATGGCGTAACTGAAGCTTTCTTT
TRBJ2-1 . TRBV7-9 . CASSLRGGASNEQFF TGTGCCAGCAGCTTACGAGGGGGGGCCAGCAATGAGCAGTTCTTC
TRBJ2-5 . TRBV6-6 . CASSYRGIRETQYF TGTGCCAGCAGTTATCGGGGGATTCGAGAGACCCAGTACTTC
TRBJ2-2 once TRBV2 . CASTLTQNTGELFF TGTGCCAGCACCCTAACACAGAACACCGGGGAGCTGTTTTTT
TRBJ2-4 . TRBV2 TRBD1 CASSPRTGPEVIQYF TGTGCCAGCAGTCCCCGGACAGGGCCGGAGGTCATTCAGTACTTC
TRBJ1-2 . TRBV5-1 TRBD1 CASSLATGGENYGYTF TGCGCCAGCAGCTTGGCCACAGGGGGAGAGAACTATGGCTACACCTTC
TRBJ1-2 few TRBV28 . CASSVGLEGYTF TGTGCCAGCAGTGTAGGGTTGGAAGGCTACACCTTC
TRBJ2-5 . TRBV28 . CASSLGRRFQETQYF TGTGCCAGCAGTTTAGGCAGGCGGTTCCAAGAGACCCAGTACTTC
TRBJ1-1 few TRBV29-1 . CSVEGGLAEAFF TGCAGCGTTGAGGGCGGATTGGCTGAAGCTTTCTTT
TRBJ1-2 once TRBV5-8 . CASSFGGGYTF TGTGCCAGCAGCTTTGGAGGGGGCTACACCTTC
TRBJ1-1 . TRBV7-3 . CASSLQGFGEAFF TGTGCCAGCAGCTTACAGGGGTTCGGTGAAGCTTTCTTT
TRBJ2-1 . TRBV18 . CASSPPGVQFF TGTGCCAGCTCACCCCCCGGGGTGCAGTTCTTC
TRBJ2-3 . TRBV5-1 . CASSLEGRGDTQYF TGCGCCAGCAGCTTAGAGGGTCGGGGAGATACGCAGTATTTT
TRBJ1-1 . TRBV19 . CASWGRESAFF TGTGCCTCTTGGGGCAGGGAGAGCGCTTTCTTT
TRBJ2-7 . TRBV9 TRBD2 CASSLLAGVTYEQYF TGTGCCAGCAGCCTTTTAGCGGGAGTGACCTACGAGCAGTACTTC
TRBJ1-1 . TRBV11-3 TRBD1 CASRGQGTEAFF TGTGCCAGCAGGGGACAGGGTACTGAAGCTTTCTTT
TRBJ1-2 . TRBV7-8 . CASSLDGPAGYTF TGTGCCAGCAGCTTAGATGGGCCGGCTGGCTACACCTTC
TRBJ2-5 . TRBV6-5 TRBD1 CASSYWGTVSEQYF TGTGCCAGCAGTTACTGGGGGACAGTGTCTGAGCAGTACTTC
TRBJ2-2 . TRBV19 . CASSTLGGGTNTGELFF TGTGCCAGTAGTACATTGGGGGGCGGGACCAACACCGGGGAGCTGTTTTTT
TRBJ2-7 . TRBV10-3 TRBD2 CASTGTSRRTTYEQYF TGTGCCAGTACCGGGACTAGCCGTAGAACAACCTACGAGCAGTACTTC
TRBJ1-1 . TRBV7-8 . CASSLQGGTEAFF TGTGCCAGCAGCTTACAGGGAGGGACTGAAGCTTTCTTT